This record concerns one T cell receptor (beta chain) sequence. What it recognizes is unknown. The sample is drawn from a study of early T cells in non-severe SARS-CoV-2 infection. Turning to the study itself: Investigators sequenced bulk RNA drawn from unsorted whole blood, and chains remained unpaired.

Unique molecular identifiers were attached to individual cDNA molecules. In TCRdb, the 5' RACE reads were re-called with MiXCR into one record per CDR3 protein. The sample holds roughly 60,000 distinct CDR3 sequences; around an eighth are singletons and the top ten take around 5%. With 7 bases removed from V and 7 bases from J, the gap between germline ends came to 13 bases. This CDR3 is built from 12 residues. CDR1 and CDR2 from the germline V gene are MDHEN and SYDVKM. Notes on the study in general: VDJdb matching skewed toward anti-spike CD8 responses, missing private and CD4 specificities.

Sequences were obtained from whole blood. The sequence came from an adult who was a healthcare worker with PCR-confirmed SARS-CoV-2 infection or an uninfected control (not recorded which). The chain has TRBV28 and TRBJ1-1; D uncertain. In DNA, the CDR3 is TGTGCCAGCACGGTCCTAGGGTTTGAAGCTTTCTTT. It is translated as CASTVLGFEAFF. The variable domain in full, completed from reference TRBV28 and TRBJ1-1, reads DVKVTQSSRYLVKRTGEKVFLECVQDMDHENMFWYRQDPGLGLRLIYFSYDVKMKEKGDIPEGYSVSREKKERFSLILESASTNQTSMYLCASTVLGFEAFFGQGTRLTVV.